The 22 T cell receptor beta chains below come from one sample, sequenced in a study of T-cell memory formation after mild COVID-19. MiXCR was run by TCRdb on the 5' RACE reads, yielding one entry per CDR3 protein. Of about 430,000 distinct CDR3 sequences in the sample, 20% to 30% were seen once. The sample taken for sequencing was PBMCs or a T cell subset sorted from them (not recorded which). These receptors came from an adult woman who had mild COVID-19 (a few samples of this study predate the infection). Cell type and time point are not known.

In its sample, this clonotype was seen a few times. This rearrangement joins TRBV5-1 to TRBJ2-1; TRBD2 might be the D (6 bases). CDR3 length equals 13 residues. From germline, CDR1 is SGHRS and CDR2 YFSETQ. V was shortened by 5 bases and J by 7 bases, with 13 bases between the two germline ends. In DNA, the CDR3 is TGCGCCAGCAGGGGCAGTGGGGGGAATGAGCAGTTCTTC. This sequence encodes CASRGSGGNEQFF.

This clonotype occurred a few times. The chain uses TRBV5-1 and TRBJ2-1, with D possibly being TRBD2 (6 bases). Germline CDR1 reads SGHRS; CDR2 reads YFSETQ. With 3 bases removed from V and 6 bases from J, the gap between germline ends came to 16 bases. The length of the CDR3 is 15 residues. The CDR3 DNA reads TGCGCCAGCAGCTCCGGGGACTTTCGTGGCAATGAGCAGTTCTTC. This translates into CASSSGDFRGNEQFF.

A few counts support this clonotype. The chain couples TRBV12-3 or TRBV12-4 to TRBJ2-6; possible D gene TRBD1, 6 bases. V was clipped by 3 bases and J by 2 bases, with 17 bases between them. The CDR3 runs 18 residues. This CDR3 is CASSLVDSFLPGANVLTF. The CDR3 DNA is TGTGCCAGCAGTTTGGTGGACAGCTTTCTCCCTGGGGCCAACGTCCTGACTTTC.

The chain links TRBV6-1 to TRBJ1-2; the D gene is possibly TRBD1 (5 bases). The germline CDR1 and CDR2 sequences are MNHNS and SASEGT. The CDR3 runs 14 residues. The ends were cut back, 3 bases at V and 0 bases at J, with 8 bases in the middle. DNA of the CDR3: TGTGCCAGCAGTGAGGGGGGGACTAACTATGGCTACACCTTC. Its translation: CASSEGGTNYGYTF.

The chain is built from TRBV24-1 and TRBJ1-5; TRBD1 matches at 10 bases. Germline CDR1 KGHDR, CDR2 SFDVKD. There are 15 residues in the CDR3. The junction had 4 bases not matched to a gene; V was cut back by 6 bases and J by 3 bases. The CDR3 region is CATSPGTGVNQPQHF. In nucleotides, the CDR3 is TGTGCCACCAGTCCCGGGACAGGGGTCAATCAGCCCCAGCATTTT.

The rearrangement joins TRBV5-4 to TRBJ2-5; no clear D gene. From germline, CDR1 is SGHNT and CDR2 YYREEE (reference sequence). The length of the CDR3 is 14 residues. The V end was cut by 3 bases, the J end by 2 bases, with 11 bases between. This CDR3 reads CASSSLLLQETQYF. CDR3 nucleotides: TGTGCCAGCAGCTCCCTCCTCTTACAAGAGACCCAGTACTTC.

This clonotype has more than one count but fewer than ten. The gene calls are TRBV15 and TRBJ1-5, with a possible D match to TRBD1 (5 bases). The CDR3 length is 14 residues. Trimming took off 6 bases at V and 1 base at J, with 10 bases between the two ends. From germline, CDR1 is LNHNV and CDR2 YYDKDF (reference sequence). CDR3 amino acids: CATRLRESNQPQHF. CDR3 nucleotide sequence: TGTGCCACCAGGCTCAGGGAGAGCAATCAGCCCCAGCATTTT. The variable domain in full, completed from reference TRBV15 and TRBJ1-5, reads DAMVIQNPRYQVTQFGKPVTLSCSQTLNHNVMYWYQQKSSQAPKLLFHYYDKDFNNEADTPDNFQSRRPNTSFCFLDIRSPGLGDTAMYLCATRLRESNQPQHFGDGTRLSIL.

The chain links TRBV6-5 to TRBJ2-3; 10 nucleotides agree with TRBD2. The germline CDR1 and CDR2 sequences are MNHEY and SVGAGI. CDR3 length: 15 residues. V lost 6 bases to trimming and J lost 5 bases; unmatched junction nucleotides: 8. CDR3 protein: CASRGSGGAKDTQYF. Here the CDR3 DNA reads TGTGCCAGCAGGGGAAGCGGGGGGGCTAAAGATACGCAGTATTTT.

This chain joins TRBV18 and TRBJ1-1; D ambiguous. Germline CDR1 reads KGHSH; CDR2 reads LQKENI. Trimming stripped 4 bases from V and 4 bases from J, with 13 bases between. This CDR3 is built from 14 residues. The CDR3 sequence is CASSQGQSGTEAFF. CDR3 coding DNA: TGTGCCAGCTCACAGGGCCAAAGTGGCACTGAAGCTTTCTTT.

The chain recombines TRBV14 with TRBJ2-3; 9 nucleotides align to TRBD2. Per the germline V gene, CDR1 is SGHDN and CDR2 is FVKESK. There are 15 residues in the CDR3. V shed 5 bases, J shed 6 bases, and the junction held 9 bases outside the gene matches. The CDR3 DNA reads TGTGCCAGCAGCGGACTAGCGAGGATATTGGATACGCAGTATTTT. This codes for CASSGLARILDTQYF.

This chain links TRBV11-3 with TRBJ1-1; possibly TRBD1 for D (6 bases). The CDR3 is 13 amino acids. Germline V lookup: CDR1 SGHNT, CDR2 YENEEA. The V end lost 5 bases, the J end lost 5 bases, and 12 bases lay between the germline ends. The CDR3 region has the DNA TGTGCCAGCAGCCAGCGGGGGCGAACTGAAGCTTTCTTT. Translating it yields CASSQRGRTEAFF.

This rearrangement joins TRBV7-3 to TRBJ2-3; D could derive from TRBD1 or TRBD2 (5 bases each). Germline V gene data show CDR1 as SGHTA and CDR2 as FQGTGA. The CDR3 is 15 residues long. V was cut by 3 bases and J by 3 bases, with 13 bases left in between. The CDR3 region has the DNA TGTGCCAGCAGCTTGGCAGGGAGTCTGACAGATACGCAGTATTTT. Translated, it gives CASSLAGSLTDTQYF.

V is TRBV5-4 and J is TRBJ2-3; 9 positions agree with TRBD2. The CDR3 length is 16 residues. After removal of 0 bases from V and 4 bases from J, the junction contained 6 bases not matched to a gene. CDR1 and CDR2 from the germline V gene are SGHNT and YYREEE (reference sequence). CDR3 in DNA: TGTGCCAGCAGCTTGGGTCCTAGCGGGGTGGCAGATACGCAGTATTTT. It specifies CASSLGPSGVADTQYF.

The chain is built from TRBV12-3 or TRBV12-4 and TRBJ1-2; D remains ambiguous. V shed 0 bases and J shed 1 base, with 3 bases lying between them. This CDR3 has 13 residues. CDR3 in amino acids: CASSLADNYGYTF. CDR3 DNA sequence: TGTGCCAGCAGTTTAGCAGATAACTATGGCTACACCTTC.

The CDR3 DNA follows: TGTGCCACCAGCAGAGATCGGGGACAGGGGAAGGGAATTCACGGGGAGCTGTTTTTT. Translating gives CATSRDRGQGKGIHGELFF. The chain combines TRBV15 with TRBJ2-2, with 10 bases that match TRBD1. With V trimmed by 0 bases and J by 7 bases, 14 bases remained unmatched. CDR1 and CDR2 from the germline V gene are LNHNV and YYDKDF (reference sequence). The CDR3 consists of 19 residues. The entire variable domain, with the rest obtained from reference TRBV15 and TRBJ2-2, is as follows: DAMVIQNPRYQVTQFGKPVTLSCSQTLNHNVMYWYQQKSSQAPKLLFHYYDKDFNNEADTPDNFQSRRPNTSFCFLDIRSPGLGDTAMYLCATSRDRGQGKGIHGELFFGEGSRLTVL.

This clonotype was detected a few times. The chain uses TRBV12-3 or TRBV12-4 and TRBJ1-4; the match to TRBD1 covers 9 bases. The CDR3 sequence is 14 residues long. J gave up 5 bases and V 3 bases, and 1 base lay outside the gene matches. The CDR3 DNA follows: TGTGCCAGCAGTTTTGGGACAGGGAATGAAAAACTGTTTTTT. The encoded protein is CASSFGTGNEKLFF.

The count of this clonotype is one. In nucleotides, the CDR3 is TGTGCCAGCAGCTTAGACTTGGCCGGGGAGCTGTTTTTT. It is translated as CASSLDLAGELFF. This chain connects TRBV7-9 to TRBJ2-2; no definite D call. Trimming cost V 1 base and J 6 bases, with 6 bases left between them. This CDR3 has 13 residues. Germline assignment: CDR1 SEHNR and CDR2 FQNEAQ (reference sequence).

This sequence joins TRBV7-8 and TRBJ2-5; 9 bases agree with TRBD2. Germline V gives CDR1 SGHVS, CDR2 FQNEAQ. V lost 3 bases to trimming and J lost 4 bases; unmatched junction nucleotides: 9. This CDR3 spans 16 amino acids. CDR3 sequence (DNA): TGTGCCAGCAGCTTGGATGCGGGACTAGCCGGAGAGACCCAGTACTTC. Translated, it gives CASSLDAGLAGETQYF.

In DNA, the CDR3 is TGCGCCAGCAGCTCTTCGAACTGGGATGGCAAGTCACCCCTCCACTTT. Translation gives CASSSSNWDGKSPLHF. This sequence joins TRBV5-1 and TRBJ1-6, with unresolved D. From germline, CDR1 is SGHRS and CDR2 YFSETQ. Trimming left V 3 bases short and J 10 bases short, with 20 bases between. This CDR3 contains 16 residues.

This clonotype was found many times. This chain connects TRBV5-1 to TRBJ2-1; D assignment may be TRBD1 or TRBD2 (5 bases each). The CDR3 loop spans 15 amino acids. Trimming took off 0 bases at V and 4 bases at J, with 11 bases between the two ends. Germline V lookup: CDR1 SGHRS, CDR2 YFSETQ. DNA of the CDR3: TGCGCCAGCAGCTTGGATGGGACCCCTTACAATGAGCAGTTCTTC. Translated: CASSLDGTPYNEQFF.

CDR3 in DNA: TGTGCCAGCAGCTCAACCGGGACTACCTCCTACGAGCAGTACTTC. Protein: CASSSTGTTSYEQYF. The chain carries TRBV6-5 and TRBJ2-7; TRBD2 aligns across 7 bases. J gave up 0 bases and V 6 bases, and 8 bases lay outside the gene matches. CDR3 size: 15 residues. Per germline, CDR1 MNHEY and CDR2 SVGAGI.

In its sample, this clonotype was seen many times. The chain employs TRBV7-6 and TRBJ1-2; D is unclear. CDR3 size: 14 residues. Between the trimmed V and J ends, which lost 5 bases and 2 bases, there was a span of 12 bases. Germline CDR1 SGHVS, CDR2 FNYEAQ. The CDR3 sequence: CASSPQTANYGYTF. DNA of the CDR3: TGTGCCAGCAGCCCCCAAACAGCCAACTATGGCTACACCTTC.